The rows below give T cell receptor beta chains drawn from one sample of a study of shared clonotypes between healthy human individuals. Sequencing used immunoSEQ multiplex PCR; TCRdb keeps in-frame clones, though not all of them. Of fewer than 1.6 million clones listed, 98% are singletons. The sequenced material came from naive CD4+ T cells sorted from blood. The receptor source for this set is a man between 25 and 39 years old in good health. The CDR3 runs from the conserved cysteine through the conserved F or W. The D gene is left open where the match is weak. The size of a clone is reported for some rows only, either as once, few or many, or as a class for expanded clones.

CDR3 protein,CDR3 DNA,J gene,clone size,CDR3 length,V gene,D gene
CASRPDRKNYGYTF,TGTGCCAGCAGACCGGACAGGAAAAACTATGGCTACACCTTC,TRBJ1-2,.,14,TRBV6-5,TRBD1
CASSLGQEYNEQFF,TGTGCCAGCAGCTTGGGACAGGAGTACAATGAGCAGTTCTTC,TRBJ2-1,.,14,TRBV5-5,.
CASSLDGGYTGELFF,TGTGCCAGCAGCTTAGATGGGGGGTACACCGGGGAGCTGTTTTTT,TRBJ2-2,.,15,TRBV7-6,.
CSASTKVQYF,TGCAGTGCTAGTACGAAGGTCCAGTACTTC,TRBJ2-5,.,10,TRBV20-1,.
CASRLGPNTEAFF,TGTGCCAGCAGACTTGGACCGAACACTGAAGCTTTCTTT,TRBJ1-1,.,13,TRBV6-5,.
CASSRGAGANVLTF,TGTGCCAGCAGCCGGGGGGCTGGGGCCAACGTCCTGACTTTC,TRBJ2-6,.,14,TRBV7-6,TRBD2
CASSFEGAQDQPQHF,TGTGCCAGCAGTTTTGAGGGGGCGCAGGATCAGCCCCAGCATTTT,TRBJ1-5,.,15,TRBV27,TRBD1
CSVLQGAGELFF,TGCAGCGTCTTACAGGGGGCCGGGGAGCTGTTTTTT,TRBJ2-2,.,12,TRBV29-1,TRBD1
CASSRAGLTSGNSYEQYF,TGTGCCAGCAGCCGAGCCGGGTTGACTAGCGGAAACTCCTACGAGCAGTACTTC,TRBJ2-7,.,18,TRBV7-2,TRBD2
CASSAQQGYNEQFF,TGTGCCAGCAGCGCCCAACAGGGATACAATGAGCAGTTCTTC,TRBJ2-1,.,14,TRBV5-8,.
CASSPSETGGLETQYF,TGTGCCAGCAGCCCTTCCGAGACAGGGGGCTTAGAGACCCAGTACTTC,TRBJ2-5,.,16,TRBV9,TRBD1
CAWSVSGFALSGPQHF,TGTGCCTGGAGTGTGAGCGGATTTGCCCTCTCTGGGCCCCAGCATTTT,TRBJ1-5,.,16,TRBV30,.
CAWSTATGNTIYF,TGTGCCTGGAGCACGGCAACTGGAAACACCATATATTTT,TRBJ1-3,.,13,TRBV30,.
CASSFRGDTGELFF,TGCGCCAGCAGCTTCAGGGGAGACACCGGGGAGCTGTTTTTT,TRBJ2-2,.,14,TRBV5-1,.
CASLRSTGELFF,TGTGCCAGCCTTCGGAGTACCGGGGAGCTGTTTTTT,TRBJ2-2,.,12,TRBV28,.
CASGGQMNTEAFF,TGTGCCAGCGGGGGACAGATGAACACTGAAGCTTTCTTT,TRBJ1-1,.,13,TRBV18,TRBD1
CASSPRQGEVYEQYF,TGTGCCAGCTCACCACGACAGGGGGAAGTTTACGAGCAGTACTTC,TRBJ2-7,.,15,TRBV18,TRBD1
CASSYDYTANTGELFF,TGTGCCAGCAGTTACGACTATACTGCGAACACCGGGGAGCTGTTTTTT,TRBJ2-2,.,16,TRBV6-5,.
CASSLTGNTEAFF,TGTGCCAGCAGCCTGACAGGGAACACTGAAGCTTTCTTT,TRBJ1-1,.,13,TRBV7-3,.
CAWSIRLNTEAFF,TGTGCCTGGAGTATCCGATTGAACACTGAAGCTTTCTTT,TRBJ1-1,.,13,TRBV30,.
CASSPRDSVAYEQYF,TGTGCCAGCAGCCCCAGGGACTCAGTAGCCTACGAGCAGTACTTC,TRBJ2-7,.,15,TRBV7-2,.
CASSIGRDLNEQFF,TGTGCCAGTAGTATAGGTCGGGATCTCAATGAGCAGTTCTTC,TRBJ2-1,.,14,TRBV19,.
CASAIRTSGRPWEFF,TGTGCCAGTGCAATAAGGACTAGCGGGAGACCCTGGGAGTTCTTC,TRBJ2-1,.,15,TRBV19,TRBD2
CASRAGTALFGYTF,TGTGCCAGCAGGGCCGGGACAGCCCTTTTTGGCTACACCTTC,TRBJ1-2,.,14,TRBV7-9,TRBD1
CASTPFGGGGSGSYEQYF,TGTGCCAGCACCCCGTTTGGAGGGGGGGGTAGCGGGAGTTACGAGCAGTACTTC,TRBJ2-7,.,18,TRBV28,TRBD2
CASRAQGGMEQYF,TGTGCCAGCAGGGCTCAGGGGGGGATGGAGCAGTACTTC,TRBJ2-7,.,13,TRBV6-6,.
CASSLSFQGEHF,TGTGCCAGCAGTTTAAGTTTCCAGGGCGAGCATTTT,TRBJ1-5,.,12,TRBV28,.
CASSQRLAGSNEQFF,TGTGCCAGCAGCCAGAGACTAGCGGGATCCAATGAGCAGTTCTTC,TRBJ2-1,.,15,TRBV5-4,TRBD2
CSVEWASGTPREQYF,TGCAGCGTTGAATGGGCTAGCGGCACGCCGAGGGAGCAGTACTTC,TRBJ2-7,once,15,TRBV29-1,TRBD2
CASGSEGIRQFF,TGCGCCAGCGGTAGTGAGGGCATCAGGCAGTTCTTC,TRBJ2-1,.,12,TRBV5-1,.
CASPSREAGNTIYF,TGTGCCAGCCCATCCAGGGAGGCTGGAAACACCATATATTTT,TRBJ1-3,.,14,TRBV7-9,.
CASSLRLAGVTDTQYF,TGCGCCAGCAGCCTTCGACTAGCGGGAGTCACAGATACGCAGTATTTT,TRBJ2-3,.,16,TRBV5-1,TRBD2
CASTRDGANYGYTF,TGTGCCAGCACCCGGGACGGCGCTAACTATGGCTACACCTTC,TRBJ1-2,once,14,TRBV2,.
CASSFRFSGRALKETQYF,TGTGCCAGCAGCTTTCGGTTTAGCGGGAGGGCCTTAAAAGAGACCCAGTACTTC,TRBJ2-5,.,18,TRBV7-9,TRBD2
CASSWLGDEQFF,TGCGCCAGCAGCTGGCTAGGGGATGAGCAGTTCTTC,TRBJ2-1,once,12,TRBV5-1,.
CASSLRAGGLPYEQYF,TGTGCCAGCAGTTTAAGAGCGGGAGGACTTCCTTACGAGCAGTACTTC,TRBJ2-7,.,16,TRBV28,TRBD2
CASRIAGSSYNEQFF,TGTGCCAGCAGGATAGCGGGAAGCTCCTACAATGAGCAGTTCTTC,TRBJ2-1,.,15,TRBV25-1,TRBD2
CATTPGQMREQYF,TGTGCCACAACCCCGGGACAGATGAGGGAGCAGTACTTC,TRBJ2-7,.,13,TRBV10-3,TRBD1
CASSLHLLMNTEAFF,TGTGCCAGTAGTCTCCATTTATTGATGAACACTGAAGCTTTCTTT,TRBJ1-1,.,15,TRBV19,.
CASSFYLLTNEQFF,TGTGCCAGCAGCTTTTACCTCCTCACCAATGAGCAGTTCTTC,TRBJ2-1,.,14,TRBV7-8,.
CASSHSRMNTEAFF,TGCGCCAGCAGCCACTCCCGAATGAACACTGAAGCTTTCTTT,TRBJ1-1,.,14,TRBV4-1,.
CASRATSGSVFGSYNEQFF,TGTGCCAGCAGGGCGACTAGCGGGAGTGTATTCGGTTCCTACAATGAGCAGTTCTTC,TRBJ2-1,.,19,TRBV27,TRBD2
CAISDLTGVHGELFF,TGTGCCATCAGTGATCTAACGGGAGTTCACGGGGAGCTGTTTTTT,TRBJ2-2,once,15,TRBV10-3,.
CASRQGLVTEAFF,TGTGCCAGCAGACAGGGGTTAGTAACTGAAGCTTTCTTT,TRBJ1-1,once,13,TRBV6-5,TRBD1
CASTRTAGLTGELFF,TGTGCCAGCACCAGGACAGCGGGGTTGACCGGGGAGCTGTTTTTT,TRBJ2-2,.,15,TRBV2,.
CASSRLAGQTYNEQFF,TGTGCCAGCAGTCGACTAGCGGGACAAACCTACAATGAGCAGTTCTTC,TRBJ2-1,.,16,TRBV27,TRBD2